This T cell receptor (beta chain) was sequenced in a study of regulatory T cells in long-lasting Graves disease. Germline V CDR1 and CDR2: MDHEN, SYDVKM. CDR3 size: 14 residues. V was cut by 5 bases and J by 4 bases, with 15 bases left in between. CDR3 regions were amplified by Arm-PCR using iRepertoire HTBI primers to build TCR beta libraries. In TCRdb, the multiplex PCR reads were re-called with MiXCR into one record per CDR3 protein. The table lists fewer than 550,000 distinct CDR3 sequences, 20% to 25% of them singletons. Study-level points and caveats: Persistent Graves' patients showed less TCR diversity than newly diagnosed patients showed.

Stated time point: persistent/refractory GD, antithyroid drugs over 5 years with positive TRAb. RNA from PBMCs was the source of the TCR library. In the case of this clonotype: What it binds is unknown. One base away lies a much larger clone, so this may be a sequencing read error.

The material was peripheral blood mononuclear cells (PBMCs), obtained when the disease was refractory, from a patient treated with antithyroid drugs. The sequence came from a female donor with Graves disease. J is TRBJ2-7 and V is TRBV28; perhaps TRBD1 as D (5 bases). The CDR3 nucleotides are TGTGCCAGCAGTCCCCCCCCGGACACTTACGAGCAGTACTTC. It yields the protein CASSPPPDTYEQYF.